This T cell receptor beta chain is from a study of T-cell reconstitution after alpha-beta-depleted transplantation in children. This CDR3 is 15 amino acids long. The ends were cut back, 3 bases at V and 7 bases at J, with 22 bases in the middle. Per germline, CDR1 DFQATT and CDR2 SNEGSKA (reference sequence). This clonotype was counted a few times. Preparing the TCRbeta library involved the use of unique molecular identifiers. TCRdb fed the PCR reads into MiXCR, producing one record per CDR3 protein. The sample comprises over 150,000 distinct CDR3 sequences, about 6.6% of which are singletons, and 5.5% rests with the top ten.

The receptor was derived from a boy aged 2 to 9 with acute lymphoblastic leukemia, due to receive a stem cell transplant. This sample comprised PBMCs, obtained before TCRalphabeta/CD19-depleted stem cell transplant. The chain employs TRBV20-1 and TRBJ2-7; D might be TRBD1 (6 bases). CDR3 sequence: CSARGSGERTGEQYF. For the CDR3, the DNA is TGCAGTGCTAGGGGCTCAGGGGAACGAACGGGGGAGCAGTACTTC.